The clone carrying this TCR beta chain came up a few times. As yet, its antigen is unknown. TCRdb independently ran MiXCR on the reads; one entry per CDR3 protein. Altogether 200,000 to 250,000 distinct CDR3 sequences are present, 22% being singletons, with the ten largest covering roughly 20%. The data originate from a study of T cell repertoires in cytomegalovirus infection. Whole-study context: CMV infection together with matching HLA type was indicated by public TCR beta signatures. Study-level results: Cumulative public TCR beta family frequency identified carriers of CMV plus the relevant HLA. CMV-specific TCR beta clonotypes restricted by HLA-C were the ones dominating the ex vivo response.

In germline, CDR1 is MDHEN, CDR2 SYDVKM. V dropped 6 bases and J dropped 1 base, with 16 bases sitting between them. This CDR3 comprises 16 residues. The clonotype comes from a human donor in good health (CMV status not recorded). Some clones in this sample may be carry-over from other donors' samples. The genes are TRBV28 and TRBJ1-5; D gene uncertain. Specimen: CD8+ T cells from PBMCs. In DNA form, the CDR3 reads TGTGCCAGCAGCCTGTTAGGCCAACAGAGCAATCAGCCCCAGCATTTT. Translation gives CASSLLGQQSNQPQHF.